This T cell receptor beta chain was sequenced during a study of T-cell memory formation after mild COVID-19. Notes on the study in general: Shrinking CD4+ clones resided mostly in CM and EM, and CD8+ ones in EMRA. Confirmation of SARS-CoV-2 specificity was lacking for second-wave clones peaking day 37. The study detected some responding clones in pre-infection memory, suggesting cross-reactive memory joined.

Constant-segment primers served in 5'RACE that generated TCR alpha and TCR beta cDNA libraries bearing sample barcodes and UMIs. MiXCR was run by TCRdb on the 5' RACE reads, yielding one entry per CDR3 protein. The table lists 530,000 or so distinct CDR3 sequences, 17% of them singletons. V shed 3 bases and J shed 7 bases, with 10 bases lying between them. The CDR3 runs to 13 residues. In germline, CDR1 is PRHDT, CDR2 FYEKMQ (reference sequence). Comment on this clonotype: As yet, its antigen is unknown.

Sequenced material: PBMCs or a T cell subset sorted from them (not recorded which). The chain has TRBV13 and TRBJ1-5, with D uncertain. The TCR sequence derives from an adult woman who had mild COVID-19 (a few samples of this study predate the infection). Cell type and time point are not known. The CDR3 DNA sequence: TGTGCCAGCAGCTTCGGACGTTCACAGCCCCAGCATTTT. It codes for CASSFGRSQPQHF.